A single sample is the source of the 25 T cell receptor beta chains below, sequenced in a study of spatial heterogeneity in lung cancer. TCRdb analysed the 5' RACE reads with MiXCR anew, one entry per CDR3 protein. Of tens of thousands of distinct CDR3 sequences listed, 7% to 9% are singletons. Time point given: sample taken at primary tumor resection. Sequencing covered unsorted whole RNA taken from tumor, nontumor lung or frozen PBMC. Sequencing was performed on PBMCs, taken at surgery. These receptors all stem from a male donor with early-stage non-small cell lung cancer.

The chain recombines TRBV6-2 or TRBV6-3 with TRBJ1-2; TRBD1 is a possible D gene (6 bases). Germline V lookup: CDR1 MNHEY, CDR2 SVGEGT. Between the trimmed V and J ends, which lost 6 bases and 8 bases, there was a span of 13 bases. The CDR3 length is 12 residues. CDR3 in amino acids: CASSTGQSGYTF. For the CDR3, the DNA is TGTGCCAGCAGCACAGGGCAAAGCGGCTACACCTTC.

The table lists this clonotype with a few counts. The chain couples TRBV2 to TRBJ2-3, with a tentative D call TRBD1 (6 bases). The V end was cut by 6 bases, the J end by 3 bases, with 13 bases between. Germline assignment: CDR1 SNHLY and CDR2 FYNNEI. The CDR3 has 14 residues. The CDR3 reads CASRRTARTDTQYF. The CDR3 bases are TGTGCCAGCAGGCGGACAGCCCGGACAGATACGCAGTATTTT.

This clonotype was detected ten times or more. The chain couples TRBV7-6 to TRBJ1-1; D uncertain. The CDR3 consists of 13 residues. Trimming shortened V by 5 bases and J by 0 bases, and 7 bases separated the two germline ends. Germline V gives CDR1 SGHVS, CDR2 FNYEAQ. The CDR3 DNA reads TGTGCCAGCAGCGACATGTTGAACACTGAAGCTTTCTTT. Translation: CASSDMLNTEAFF.

This clonotype was counted between two and nine times. The rearrangement joins TRBV4-3 to TRBJ2-7, with D maybe TRBD2 (5 bases). Trimming stripped 1 base from V and 2 bases from J, with 12 bases between. Germline V gives CDR1 LGHNA, CDR2 YSLEER. The CDR3 runs 15 residues. CDR3 bases: TGCGCCAGCAGCCAAGGTGGCGGGCTTACCTACGAGCAGTACTTC. It specifies CASSQGGGLTYEQYF.

On this clonotype: A much bigger clone sits one base away, suggesting this may be a read error. The rearrangement joins TRBV27 to TRBJ2-3; D gene unclear. Trimming took off 3 bases at V and 2 bases at J, with 15 bases between the two ends. This CDR3 has 16 residues. The germline V gene has CDR1 MNHEY and CDR2 SMNVEV (reference sequence). This CDR3 is CASSFFFRSPTDTQYF. The CDR3 nucleotides are TGTGCCAGCAGTTTCTTTTTCAGGAGTCCCACAGATACGCAGTATTTT.

The chain combines TRBV27 with TRBJ2-7; D is possibly TRBD2 (7 bases). This CDR3 has 13 residues. The germline V and J ends were trimmed by 5 bases and 7 bases, with 15 bases remaining between them. Looked up from germline, CDR1 is MNHEY and CDR2 is SMNVEV (reference sequence). CDR3 protein: CASSPWGGREQYF. The CDR3 coding sequence is TGTGCCAGCAGTCCGTGGGGGGGGCGAGAGCAGTACTTC.

This clonotype was picked up many times. CDR3 amino acids: CSVTGQGNEKLFF. CDR3 in DNA: TGCAGCGTAACGGGACAGGGGAATGAAAAACTGTTTTTT. This chain uses TRBV29-1 with TRBJ1-4, with 10 bases lining up with TRBD1. Germline V lookup: CDR1 SQVTM, CDR2 ANQGSEA. The CDR3 extends over 13 amino acids. The trim removed 6 bases at V and 5 bases at J, leaving 3 bases unmatched.

The gene calls are TRBV12-3 or TRBV12-4 and TRBJ1-2; TRBD1 is a possible D gene (5 bases). Deletions cut 6 bases from V and 7 bases from J, with 15 bases between. The CDR3 spans 13 residues. CDR3 DNA sequence: TGTGCCAGCAGCCCTACCAGGGCCCGTGGCTACACCTTC. It specifies CASSPTRARGYTF.

This clonotype was seen a handful of times. The chain employs TRBV6-1 and TRBJ1-2; D possibly corresponds to TRBD1 (6 bases). The CDR3 extends over 13 amino acids. Germline V gene lookup returns CDR1 MNHNS and CDR2 SASEGT. The V gene lost 5 bases and the J gene lost 1 base, with 8 bases spanning the gap. CDR3 nucleotides: TGTGCCAGCAGTACAGGGATTAACTATGGCTACACCTTC. It codes for CASSTGINYGYTF.

The sample holds many counts of this clonotype. The conserved final phenylalanine or tryptophan is absent from the CDR3, which likely points to a read error. It is unclear where the CDR3 begins or ends on the DNA, so no DNA is shown, and the CDR3 is as TCRdb lists it. J is TRBJ1-1 and V is TRBV19; TRBD1, the D gene given by the table, was not confirmed from the DNA. CDR1 and CDR2 (germline): LNHDA, SQIVND (reference sequence). The CDR3 numbers 8 amino acids, ends counted. CDR3 loop: CATPEVLL.

This chain joins TRBV7-9 and TRBJ2-7, with a tentative D call TRBD1 (5 bases). The CDR3 contains 15 residues. Germline V lookup: CDR1 SEHNR, CDR2 FQNEAQ (reference sequence). Trimming removed 1 base at V and 3 bases at J, with 13 bases between. The CDR3 sequence: CASSLDAGYRYEQYF. CDR3 nucleotide sequence: TGTGCCAGCAGCTTAGATGCAGGGTACCGCTACGAGCAGTACTTC.

This clonotype was observed a few times. V and J are TRBV10-3 and TRBJ2-1; 11 bases map to TRBD2. The junction had 5 bases not matched to a gene; V was cut back by 5 bases and J by 5 bases. CDR1 and CDR2 from the germline V gene are ENHRY and SYGVKD. The CDR3 consists of 15 residues. The CDR3 sequence: CAISQTSGNNNEQFF. The CDR3 nucleotides read TGTGCCATCAGTCAGACTAGCGGGAATAACAATGAGCAGTTCTTC.

This clonotype has a handful of counts. The CDR3 nucleotides read TGTGCCAGCAGCTTAGGGGACCGTAAAGAGACCCAGTACTTC. It yields the protein CASSLGDRKETQYF. The V call is TRBV7-2, the J call TRBJ2-5; possibly TRBD1 or TRBD2 for D (5 bases each). Germline V CDR1 and CDR2: SGHTA, FQGNSA. Trimming took 1 base from V and 3 from J, leaving 9 bases between them. The CDR3 sequence is 14 residues long.

The sample holds a few counts of this clonotype. The J gene is TRBJ2-6, the V gene TRBV19; the D is unclear. Trimming left V 3 bases short and J 0 bases short, with 6 bases between. CDR1 is LNHDA and CDR2 is SQIVND in the germline V gene (reference sequence). The CDR3 loop spans 15 amino acids. As DNA, the CDR3 is TGTGCCAGTAGTATGCAGGTCTCTGGGGCCAACGTCCTGACTTTC. Amino acids: CASSMQVSGANVLTF.

This clonotype was detected only a few times. The chain has TRBV20-1 and TRBJ1-5; no clear D gene. There are 13 residues in the CDR3. The germline gives CDR1 DFQATT, CDR2 SNEGSKA (reference sequence). Trimming cost V 5 bases and J 6 bases, with 14 bases left between them. The CDR3: CSALDGGRQPQHF. Here the CDR3 DNA reads TGCAGTGCTCTGGACGGTGGGCGTCAGCCCCAGCATTTT.

This clonotype was recorded a few times. The V and J genes are TRBV27 and TRBJ2-4; D perhaps matches TRBD1 (6 bases). From germline, CDR1 is MNHEY and CDR2 SMNVEV (reference sequence). V gave up 4 bases and J gave up 0 bases, with 16 bases separating them. The CDR3 has 17 residues. As DNA, the CDR3 is TGTGCCAGCAGTTGGTCGACAGGTGCCCTAGCCAAAAACATTCAGTACTTC. Translation gives CASSWSTGALAKNIQYF.

This clonotype was found a few times. This chain joins TRBV19 and TRBJ1-4; TRBD1 matches 7 bases. V lost 5 bases to trimming and J lost 8 bases; unmatched junction nucleotides: 8. From germline, CDR1 is LNHDA and CDR2 SQIVND (reference sequence). The CDR3 is 14 residues long. The DNA for the CDR3 is TGTGCCAGTAGTTCTTGGACAGGCCGCGAAAAACTGTTTTTT. Translated: CASSSWTGREKLFF.

This clonotype was seen ten or more times. The chain joins TRBV4-2 to TRBJ1-4; no clear D gene. The CDR3 has 14 residues. The germline V and J ends were trimmed by 2 bases and 8 bases, with 12 bases remaining between them. CDR1 is LGHNA and CDR2 is YNFKEQ in the germline V gene. The CDR3 region has the DNA TGTGCCAGCAGCCAACCAAGCCTGGAGGAAAAACTGTTTTTT. As protein: CASSQPSLEEKLFF.

This clonotype came up a few times. The chain carries TRBV4-3 and TRBJ2-3, with a possible D match to TRBD2 (5 bases). Deletions cut 1 base from V and 0 bases from J, with 5 bases between. In germline, CDR1 is LGHNA, CDR2 YSLEER. This CDR3 spans 14 amino acids. Here the CDR3 reads CASSQAGSTDTQYF. CDR3 DNA sequence: TGCGCCAGCAGCCAAGCGGGGAGCACAGATACGCAGTATTTT.

There are many counts of this clonotype. The chain uses TRBV2 and TRBJ2-3, with no clear D. Germline V gene lookup returns CDR1 SNHLY and CDR2 FYNNEI. The CDR3 sequence is 14 residues long. V lost 5 bases to trimming and J lost 2 bases, with 11 bases between them. CDR3 in amino acids: CASSLGSPTDTQYF. The DNA for the CDR3 is TGTGCCAGCAGTCTGGGTAGCCCCACAGATACGCAGTATTTT.

In its sample, this clonotype was seen many times. The rearrangement links TRBV3-1 to TRBJ2-1; D remains ambiguous. The V and J ends lost 5 bases and 2 bases respectively, with 13 bases between them. The CDR3 is made up of 15 amino acids. CDR1 is LGHDT and CDR2 is YNNKEL in the germline V gene (reference sequence). DNA for the CDR3: TGTGCCAGCAGCTCCACCGGCCGGCCCTACAATGAGCAGTTCTTC. It specifies CASSSTGRPYNEQFF.

The chain combines TRBV9 with TRBJ2-2, with 7 bases matching TRBD2. The CDR3 contains 15 residues. The V gene's germline CDR1 is SGDLS and CDR2 YYNGEE. With 0 bases clipped from V and 6 bases from J, the junction kept 5 bases outside the gene matches. The CDR3 nucleotides are TGTGCCAGCAGCGTAGTGGGCGGGAGAGCCGGGGAGCTGTTTTTT. Protein sequence: CASSVVGGRAGELFF.

This clonotype has only a few counts. V gene TRBV9 combines with J gene TRBJ2-5; no definite D call. Germline CDR1 and CDR2: SGDLS and YYNGEE. Trimming cost V 0 bases and J 2 bases, with 8 bases left between them. There are 14 residues in the CDR3. The chain's CDR3 is CASSVAGVQETQYF. CDR3 nucleotide sequence: TGTGCCAGCAGCGTAGCTGGAGTGCAAGAGACCCAGTACTTC.

Ten or more counts support this clonotype. V gene TRBV15 combines with J gene TRBJ2-1, with D tentatively TRBD2 (5 bases). V was pared by 4 bases and J by 8 bases, with 12 bases between. Per the germline V gene, CDR1 is LNHNV and CDR2 is YYDKDF (reference sequence). CDR3 length: 13 amino acids. As DNA, the CDR3 is TGTGCCACCAGCAAAGCGGAGTGGCATGAGCAGTTCTTC. This translates into CATSKAEWHEQFF.

This clonotype showed up just a few times. The V and J genes are TRBV12-3 or TRBV12-4 and TRBJ1-1; TRBD1 matches at 10 bases. Unmatched junction bases numbered 5, after V lost 6 bases and J lost 4 bases. The CDR3 is 14 amino acids. CDR3 protein: CASSSGQGSTEAFF. As DNA, the CDR3 is TGTGCCAGCAGCTCGGGACAGGGGAGCACTGAAGCTTTCTTT.